This TCR beta chain was retrieved from a study of spatial heterogeneity in lung cancer. Every TCR cDNA molecule carried a tag that served as a unique molecular identifier. One entry per CDR3 protein, called by TCRdb with MiXCR from the 5' RACE reads. The sample holds about 8,000 distinct CDR3 sequences; around 15% are singletons and the top ten take around 16%. Germline V CDR1 and CDR2: DFQATT, SNEGSKA (reference sequence). V lost 5 bases, J lost 4 bases, and 5 bases lay in between. The CDR3 covers 10 residues. Time point: sample taken at primary tumor resection. Untreated early-stage non-small cell lung cancer patients, 65 to 90 in total, were the donors. No cell sorting; template was whole RNA from tumor, lung tissue or PBMC. This clonotype showed up just a few times.

The input for sequencing was normal lung tissue next to the tumor, taken at surgery. This receptor was taken from a male donor with early-stage non-small cell lung cancer. J is TRBJ2-5 and V is TRBV20-1; D is unclear. The CDR3 protein is CSAARETQYF. The CDR3, as DNA: TGCAGTGCTGCCCGAGAGACCCAGTACTTC.